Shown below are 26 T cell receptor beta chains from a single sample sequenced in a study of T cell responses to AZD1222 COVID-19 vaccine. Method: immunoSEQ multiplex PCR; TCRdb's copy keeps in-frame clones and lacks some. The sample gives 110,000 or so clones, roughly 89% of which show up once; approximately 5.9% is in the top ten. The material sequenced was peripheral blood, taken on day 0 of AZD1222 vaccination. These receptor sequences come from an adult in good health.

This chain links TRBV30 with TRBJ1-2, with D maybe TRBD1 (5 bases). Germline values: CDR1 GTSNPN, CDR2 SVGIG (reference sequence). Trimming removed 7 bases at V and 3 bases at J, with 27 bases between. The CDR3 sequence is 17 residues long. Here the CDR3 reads CAYTKGARALGDYGYTF. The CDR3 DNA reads TGTGCCTATACTAAAGGAGCGCGTGCGCTGGGGGACTATGGCTACACCTTC.

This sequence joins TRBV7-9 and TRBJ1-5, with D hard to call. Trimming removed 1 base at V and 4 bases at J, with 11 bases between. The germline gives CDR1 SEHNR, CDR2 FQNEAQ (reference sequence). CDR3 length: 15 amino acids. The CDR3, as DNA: TGTGCCAGCAGCTTAGGCAATTCGGGGAATCAGCCCCAGCATTTT. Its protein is CASSLGNSGNQPQHF.

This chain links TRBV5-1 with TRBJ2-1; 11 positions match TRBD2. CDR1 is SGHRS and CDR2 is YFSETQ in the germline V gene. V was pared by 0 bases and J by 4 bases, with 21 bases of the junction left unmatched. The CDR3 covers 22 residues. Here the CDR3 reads CASSLVGPGVAGGRSSYNEQFF. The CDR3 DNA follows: TGCGCCAGCAGCTTGGTAGGCCCCGGGGTAGCGGGAGGGCGATCGTCTTACAATGAGCAGTTCTTC.

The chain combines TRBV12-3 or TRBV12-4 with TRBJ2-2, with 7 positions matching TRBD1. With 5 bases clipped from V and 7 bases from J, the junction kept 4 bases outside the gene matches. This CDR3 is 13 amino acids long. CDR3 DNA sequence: TGTGCCAGCAGTCGACAGGGCGACGGGGAGCTGTTTTTT. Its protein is CASSRQGDGELFF.

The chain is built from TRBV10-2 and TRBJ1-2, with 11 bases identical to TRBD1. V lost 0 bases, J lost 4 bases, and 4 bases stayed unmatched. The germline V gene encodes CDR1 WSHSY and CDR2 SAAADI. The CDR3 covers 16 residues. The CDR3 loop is CASSESGTGGAYGYTF. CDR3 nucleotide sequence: TGCGCCAGCAGTGAGTCGGGGACAGGGGGTGCCTATGGCTACACCTTC.

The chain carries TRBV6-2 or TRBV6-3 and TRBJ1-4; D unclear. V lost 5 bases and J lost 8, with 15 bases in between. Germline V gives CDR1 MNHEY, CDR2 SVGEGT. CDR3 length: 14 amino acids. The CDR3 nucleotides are TGTGCCAGCAGTGGGGAGATTAGTTGGGAAAAACTGTTTTTT. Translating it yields CASSGEISWEKLFF.

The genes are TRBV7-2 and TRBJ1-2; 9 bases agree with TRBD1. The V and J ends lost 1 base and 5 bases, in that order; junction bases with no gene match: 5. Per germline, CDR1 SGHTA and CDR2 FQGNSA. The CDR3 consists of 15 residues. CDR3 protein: CASSLGDRAGYGYTF. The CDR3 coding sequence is TGTGCCAGCAGCTTAGGGGACAGGGCGGGGTATGGCTACACCTTC.

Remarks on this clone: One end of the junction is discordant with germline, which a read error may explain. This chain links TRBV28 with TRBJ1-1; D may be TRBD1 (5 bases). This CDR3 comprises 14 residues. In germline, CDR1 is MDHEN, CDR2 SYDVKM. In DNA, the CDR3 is TGTGCCAGCAGTTTAGGCCTAAGGGTGGAGGGGAGGGCTTTT. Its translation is CASSLGLRVEGRAF.

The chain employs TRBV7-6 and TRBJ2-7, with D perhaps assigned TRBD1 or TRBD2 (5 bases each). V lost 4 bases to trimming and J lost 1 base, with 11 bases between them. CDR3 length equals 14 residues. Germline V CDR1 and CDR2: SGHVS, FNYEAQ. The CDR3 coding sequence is TGTGCCAGCAGCTCGGGACGGGAATCCTACGAGCAGTACTTC. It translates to CASSSGRESYEQYF.

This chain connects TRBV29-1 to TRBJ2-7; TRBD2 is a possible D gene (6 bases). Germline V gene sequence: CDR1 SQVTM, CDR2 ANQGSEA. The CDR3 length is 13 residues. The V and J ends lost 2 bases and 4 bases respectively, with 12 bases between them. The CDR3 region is CSVEMGGGYEQYF. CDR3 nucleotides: TGCAGCGTTGAAATGGGAGGTGGATACGAGCAGTACTTC.

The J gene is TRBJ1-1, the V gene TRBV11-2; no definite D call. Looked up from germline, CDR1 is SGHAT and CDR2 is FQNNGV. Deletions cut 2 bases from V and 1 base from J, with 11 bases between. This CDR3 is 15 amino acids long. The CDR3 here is CASSLFIGQNTEAFF. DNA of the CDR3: TGTGCCAGCAGCTTATTCATCGGGCAGAACACTGAAGCTTTCTTT.

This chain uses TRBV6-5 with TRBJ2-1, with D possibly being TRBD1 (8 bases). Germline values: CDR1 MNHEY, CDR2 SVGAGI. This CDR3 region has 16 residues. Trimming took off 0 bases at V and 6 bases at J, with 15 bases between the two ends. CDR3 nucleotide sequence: TGTGCCAGCAGTTACTCGAGGACAGGGAGGGGCAATGAGCAGTTCTTC. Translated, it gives CASSYSRTGRGNEQFF.

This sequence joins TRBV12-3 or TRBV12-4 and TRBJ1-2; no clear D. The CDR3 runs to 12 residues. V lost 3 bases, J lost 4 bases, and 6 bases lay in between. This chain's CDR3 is CASSFKPYGYTF. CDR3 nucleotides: TGTGCCAGCAGTTTCAAGCCCTATGGCTACACCTTC.

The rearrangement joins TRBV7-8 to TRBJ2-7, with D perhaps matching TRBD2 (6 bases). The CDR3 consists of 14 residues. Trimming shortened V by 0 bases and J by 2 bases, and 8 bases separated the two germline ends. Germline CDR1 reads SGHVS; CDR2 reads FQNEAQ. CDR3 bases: TGTGCCAGCAGCTTAGCGCCGGGAGCCTACGAGCAGTACTTC. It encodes CASSLAPGAYEQYF.

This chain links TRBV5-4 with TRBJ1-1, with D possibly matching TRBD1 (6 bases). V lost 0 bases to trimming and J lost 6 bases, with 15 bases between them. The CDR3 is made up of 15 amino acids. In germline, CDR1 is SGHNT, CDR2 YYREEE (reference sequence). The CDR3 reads CASSLGQDRIAEAFF. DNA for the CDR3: TGTGCCAGCAGCTTGGGACAAGACAGGATTGCTGAAGCTTTCTTT.

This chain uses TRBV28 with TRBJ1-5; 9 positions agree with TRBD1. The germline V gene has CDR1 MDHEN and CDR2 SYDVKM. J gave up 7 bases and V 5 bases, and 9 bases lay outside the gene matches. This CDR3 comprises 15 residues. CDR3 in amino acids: CASSLIQGAGQPQHF. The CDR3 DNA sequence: TGTGCCAGCAGTCTTATACAGGGGGCAGGGCAGCCCCAGCATTTT.

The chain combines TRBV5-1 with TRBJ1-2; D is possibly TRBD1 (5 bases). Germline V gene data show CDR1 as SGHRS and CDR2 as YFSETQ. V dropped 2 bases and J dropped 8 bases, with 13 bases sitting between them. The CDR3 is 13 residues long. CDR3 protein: CASSFETDKGYTF. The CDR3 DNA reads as TGCGCCAGCAGCTTCGAGACAGACAAGGGCTACACCTTC.

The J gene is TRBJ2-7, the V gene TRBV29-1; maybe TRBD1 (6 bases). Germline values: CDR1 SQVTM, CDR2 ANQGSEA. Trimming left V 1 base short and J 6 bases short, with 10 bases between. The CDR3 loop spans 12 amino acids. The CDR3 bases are TGCAGCGTTGAAGTAGGCAGGGGCGAGCAGTACTTC. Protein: CSVEVGRGEQYF.

Here the CDR3 DNA reads TGTGCCAGCAGCCCGACAGGGACTAACACCGGGGAGCTGTTTTTT. As protein: CASSPTGTNTGELFF. This rearrangement joins TRBV7-3 to TRBJ2-2; D is possibly TRBD1 (7 bases). V lost 5 bases and J 2 bases, leaving 12 bases between the germline ends. The germline CDR1 and CDR2 sequences are SGHTA and FQGTGA. This CDR3 has 15 amino acids.

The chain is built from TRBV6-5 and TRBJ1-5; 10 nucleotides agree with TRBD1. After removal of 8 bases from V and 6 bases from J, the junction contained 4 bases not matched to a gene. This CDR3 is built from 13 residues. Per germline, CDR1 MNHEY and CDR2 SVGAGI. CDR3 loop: CASGQGESQPQHF. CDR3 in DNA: TGTGCCAGCGGACAGGGGGAAAGTCAGCCCCAGCATTTT.

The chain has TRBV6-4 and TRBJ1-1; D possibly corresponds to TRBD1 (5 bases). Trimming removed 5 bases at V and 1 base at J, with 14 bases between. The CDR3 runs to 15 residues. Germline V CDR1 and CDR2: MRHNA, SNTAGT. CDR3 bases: TGTGCCAGCAGTCTGCACGGGGGGTGGAACACTGAAGCTTTCTTT. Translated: CASSLHGGWNTEAFF.

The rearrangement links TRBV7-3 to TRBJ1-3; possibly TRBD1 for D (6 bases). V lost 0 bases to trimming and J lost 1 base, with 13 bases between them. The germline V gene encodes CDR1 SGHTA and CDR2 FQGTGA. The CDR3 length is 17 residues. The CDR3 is CASSLTGTPSSGNTIYF. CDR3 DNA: TGTGCCAGCAGCTTAACCGGGACACCTAGTTCTGGAAACACCATATATTTT.

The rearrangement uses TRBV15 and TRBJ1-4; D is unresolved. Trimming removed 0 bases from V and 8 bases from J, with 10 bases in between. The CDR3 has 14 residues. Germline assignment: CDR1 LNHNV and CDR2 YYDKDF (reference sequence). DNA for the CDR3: TGTGCCACCAGCAGAGATAGGGCTCGGGAAAAACTGTTTTTT. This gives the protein CATSRDRAREKLFF.

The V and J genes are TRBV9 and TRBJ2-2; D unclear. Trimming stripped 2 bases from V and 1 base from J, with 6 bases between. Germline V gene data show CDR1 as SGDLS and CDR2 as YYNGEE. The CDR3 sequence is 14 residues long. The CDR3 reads CASSVTGNTGELFF. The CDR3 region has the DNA TGTGCCAGCAGCGTCACGGGGAACACCGGGGAGCTGTTTTTT.

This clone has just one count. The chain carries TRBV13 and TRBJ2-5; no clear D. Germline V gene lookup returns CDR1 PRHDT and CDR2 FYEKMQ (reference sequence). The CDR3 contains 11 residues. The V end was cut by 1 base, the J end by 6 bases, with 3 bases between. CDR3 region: CASSLVQTQYF. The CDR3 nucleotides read TGTGCCAGCAGCTTAGTTCAGACCCAGTACTTC.

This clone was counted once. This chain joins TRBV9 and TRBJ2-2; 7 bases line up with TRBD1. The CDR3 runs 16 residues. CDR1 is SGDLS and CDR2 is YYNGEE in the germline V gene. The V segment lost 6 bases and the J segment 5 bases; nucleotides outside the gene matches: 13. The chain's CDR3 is CASTEISDRPTGELFF. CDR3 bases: TGTGCCAGCACCGAAATCTCGGACAGGCCGACCGGGGAGCTGTTTTTT.